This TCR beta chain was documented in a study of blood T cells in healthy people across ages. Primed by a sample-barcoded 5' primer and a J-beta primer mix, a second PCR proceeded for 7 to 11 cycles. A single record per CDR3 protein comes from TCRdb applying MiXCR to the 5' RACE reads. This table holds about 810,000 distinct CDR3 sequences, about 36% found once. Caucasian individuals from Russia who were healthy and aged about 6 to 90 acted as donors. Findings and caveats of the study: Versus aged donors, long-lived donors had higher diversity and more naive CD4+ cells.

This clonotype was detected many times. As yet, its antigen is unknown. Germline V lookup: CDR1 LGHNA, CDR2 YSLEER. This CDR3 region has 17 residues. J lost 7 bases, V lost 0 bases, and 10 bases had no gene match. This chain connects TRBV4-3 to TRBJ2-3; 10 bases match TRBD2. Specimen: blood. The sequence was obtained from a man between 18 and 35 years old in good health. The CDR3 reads CASSQDHSGGNVYTQYF. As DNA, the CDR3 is TGCGCCAGCAGCCAAGATCATAGCGGGGGGAACGTCTATACGCAGTATTTT.